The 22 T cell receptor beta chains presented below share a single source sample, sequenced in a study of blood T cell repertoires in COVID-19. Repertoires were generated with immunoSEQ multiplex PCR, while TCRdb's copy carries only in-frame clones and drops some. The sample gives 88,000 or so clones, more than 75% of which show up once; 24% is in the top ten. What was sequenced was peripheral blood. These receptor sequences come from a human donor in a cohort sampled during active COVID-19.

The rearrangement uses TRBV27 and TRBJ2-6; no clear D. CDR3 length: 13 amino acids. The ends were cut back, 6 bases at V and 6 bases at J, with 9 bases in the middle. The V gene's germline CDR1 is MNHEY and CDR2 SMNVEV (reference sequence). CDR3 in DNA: TGTGCCAGCAGCCCACTCGTGGCCAACGTCCTGACTTTC. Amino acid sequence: CASSPLVANVLTF.

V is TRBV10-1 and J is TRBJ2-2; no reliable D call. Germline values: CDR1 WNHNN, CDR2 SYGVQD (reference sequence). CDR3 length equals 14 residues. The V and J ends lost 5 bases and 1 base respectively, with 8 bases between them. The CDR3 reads CASSLALNTGELFF. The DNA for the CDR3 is TGCGCCAGCAGTCTGGCCTTGAACACCGGGGAGCTGTTTTTT.

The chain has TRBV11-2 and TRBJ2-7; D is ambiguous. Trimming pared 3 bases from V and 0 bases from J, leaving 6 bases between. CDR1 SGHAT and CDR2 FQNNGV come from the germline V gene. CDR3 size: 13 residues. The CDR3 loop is CASSFVSSYEQYF. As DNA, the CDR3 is TGTGCCAGCAGCTTTGTGAGCTCCTACGAGCAGTACTTC.

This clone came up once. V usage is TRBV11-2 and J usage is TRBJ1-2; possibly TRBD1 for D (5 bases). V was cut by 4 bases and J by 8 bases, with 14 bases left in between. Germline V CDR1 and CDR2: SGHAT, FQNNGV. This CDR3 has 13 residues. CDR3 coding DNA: TGTGCCAGCAGCTCGTCGGGGGGTCGAGGCTACACCTTC. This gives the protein CASSSSGGRGYTF.

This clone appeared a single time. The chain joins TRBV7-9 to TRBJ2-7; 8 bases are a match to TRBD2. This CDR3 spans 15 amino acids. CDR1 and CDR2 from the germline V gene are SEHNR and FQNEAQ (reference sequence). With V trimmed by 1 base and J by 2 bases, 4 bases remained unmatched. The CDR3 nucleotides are TGTGCCAGCAGCTTAGGCGCGGGAGGTGCCTACGAGCAGTACTTC. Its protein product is CASSLGAGGAYEQYF.

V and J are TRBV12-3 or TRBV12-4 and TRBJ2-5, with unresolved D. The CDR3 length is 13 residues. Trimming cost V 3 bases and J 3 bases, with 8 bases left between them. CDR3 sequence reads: CASSFDREETQYF. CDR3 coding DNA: TGTGCCAGCAGTTTCGATCGGGAAGAGACCCAGTACTTC.

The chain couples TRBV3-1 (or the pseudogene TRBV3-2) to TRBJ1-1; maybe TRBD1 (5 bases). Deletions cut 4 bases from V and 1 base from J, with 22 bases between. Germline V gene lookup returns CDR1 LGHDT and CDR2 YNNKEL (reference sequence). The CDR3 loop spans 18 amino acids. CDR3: CASSPQLQGLSRNTEAFF. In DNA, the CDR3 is TGTGCCAGCAGCCCCCAGTTGCAGGGTTTGTCCCGGAACACTGAAGCTTTCTTT.

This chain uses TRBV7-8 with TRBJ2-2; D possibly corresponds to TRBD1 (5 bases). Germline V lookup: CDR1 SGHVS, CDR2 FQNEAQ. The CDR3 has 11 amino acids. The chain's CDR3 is CATATTGELFF. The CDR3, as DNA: TGTGCGACAGCCACCACCGGGGAGCTGTTTTTT.

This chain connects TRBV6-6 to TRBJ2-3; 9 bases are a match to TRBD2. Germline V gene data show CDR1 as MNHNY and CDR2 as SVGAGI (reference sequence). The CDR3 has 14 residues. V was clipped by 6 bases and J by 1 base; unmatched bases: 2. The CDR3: CASSRLAGTDTQYF. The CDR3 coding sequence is TGTGCCAGCAGCCGACTAGCGGGCACAGATACGCAGTATTTT.

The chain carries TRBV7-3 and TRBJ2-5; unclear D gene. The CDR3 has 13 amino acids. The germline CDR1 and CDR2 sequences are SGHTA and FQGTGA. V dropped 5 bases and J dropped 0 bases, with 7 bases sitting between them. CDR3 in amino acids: CASSLTHQETQYF. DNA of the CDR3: TGTGCCAGCAGCCTGACACACCAAGAGACCCAGTACTTC.

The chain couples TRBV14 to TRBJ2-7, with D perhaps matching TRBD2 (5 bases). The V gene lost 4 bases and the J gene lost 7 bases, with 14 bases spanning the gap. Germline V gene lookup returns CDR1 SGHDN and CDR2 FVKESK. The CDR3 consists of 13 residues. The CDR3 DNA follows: TGTGCCAGCAGCCTACCAGCGCGCGGGGAGCAGTACTTC. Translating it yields CASSLPARGEQYF.

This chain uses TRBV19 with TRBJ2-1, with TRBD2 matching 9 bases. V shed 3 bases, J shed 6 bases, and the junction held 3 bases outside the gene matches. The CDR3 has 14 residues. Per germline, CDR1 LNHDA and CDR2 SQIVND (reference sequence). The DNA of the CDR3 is TGTGCCAGTAGTATTAGCGGGAGCGGCAATGAGCAGTTCTTC. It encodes CASSISGSGNEQFF.

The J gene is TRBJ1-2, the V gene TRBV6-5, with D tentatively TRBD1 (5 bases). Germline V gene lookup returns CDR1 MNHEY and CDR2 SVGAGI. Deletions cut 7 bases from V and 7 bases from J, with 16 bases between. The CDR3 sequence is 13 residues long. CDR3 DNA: TGTGCCAGCACTGTGTCGAGGGGAGGTGGCTACACCTTC. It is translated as CASTVSRGGGYTF.

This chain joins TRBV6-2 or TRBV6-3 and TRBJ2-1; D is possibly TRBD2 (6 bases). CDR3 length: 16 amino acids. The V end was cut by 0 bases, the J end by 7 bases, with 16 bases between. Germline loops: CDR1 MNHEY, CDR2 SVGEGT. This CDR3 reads CASSYSRRDANNEQFF. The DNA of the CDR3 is TGTGCCAGCAGTTACTCGAGGCGGGATGCAAATAATGAGCAGTTCTTC.

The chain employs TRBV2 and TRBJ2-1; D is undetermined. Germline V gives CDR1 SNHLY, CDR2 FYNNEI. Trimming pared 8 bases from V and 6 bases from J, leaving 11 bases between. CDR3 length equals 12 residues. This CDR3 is CASSLNINEQFF. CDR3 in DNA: TGTGCCAGCTCGTTAAACATCAATGAGCAGTTCTTC.

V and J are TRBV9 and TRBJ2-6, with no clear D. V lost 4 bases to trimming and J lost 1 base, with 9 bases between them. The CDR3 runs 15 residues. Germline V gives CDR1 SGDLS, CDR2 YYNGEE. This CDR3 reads CASSLILSGANVLTF. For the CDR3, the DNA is TGTGCCAGCAGCTTAATCTTGTCTGGGGCCAACGTCCTGACTTTC.

The CDR3 loop is CSAGEGVYTEAFF. CDR3 nucleotide sequence: TGCAGCGCCGGGGAGGGGGTGTACACTGAAGCTTTCTTT. The chain carries TRBV29-1 and TRBJ1-1; TRBD1 might be the D (6 bases). CDR3 length: 13 residues. The V end lost 7 bases, the J end lost 3 bases, and 15 bases lay between the germline ends. CDR1 and CDR2 from the germline V gene are SQVTM and ANQGSEA.

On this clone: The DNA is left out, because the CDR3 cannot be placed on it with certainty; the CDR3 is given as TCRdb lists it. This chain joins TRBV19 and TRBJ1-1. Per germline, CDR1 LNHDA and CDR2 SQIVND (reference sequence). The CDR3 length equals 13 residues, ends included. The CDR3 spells CASTSGDGTEAFF.

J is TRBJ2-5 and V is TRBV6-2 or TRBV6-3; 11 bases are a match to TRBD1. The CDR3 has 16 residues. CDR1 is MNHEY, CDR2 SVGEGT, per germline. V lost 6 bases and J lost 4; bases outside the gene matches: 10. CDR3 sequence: CASSPGQGAVLETQYF. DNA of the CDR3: TGTGCCAGCAGCCCCGGACAGGGGGCGGTTTTAGAGACCCAGTACTTC.

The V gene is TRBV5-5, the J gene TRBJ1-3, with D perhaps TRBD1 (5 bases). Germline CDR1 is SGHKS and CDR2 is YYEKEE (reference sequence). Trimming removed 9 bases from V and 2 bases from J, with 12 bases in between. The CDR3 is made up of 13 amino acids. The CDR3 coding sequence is TGTGCCACCTCTGGGGCAGCTGGAAACACCATATATTTT. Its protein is CATSGAAGNTIYF.

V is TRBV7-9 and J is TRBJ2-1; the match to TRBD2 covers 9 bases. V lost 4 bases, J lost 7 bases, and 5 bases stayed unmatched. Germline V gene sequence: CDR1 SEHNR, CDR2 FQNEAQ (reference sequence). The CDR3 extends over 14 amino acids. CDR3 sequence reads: CASSSGLARNEQFF. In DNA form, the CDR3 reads TGTGCCAGCAGCTCTGGACTAGCGCGGAATGAGCAGTTCTTC.

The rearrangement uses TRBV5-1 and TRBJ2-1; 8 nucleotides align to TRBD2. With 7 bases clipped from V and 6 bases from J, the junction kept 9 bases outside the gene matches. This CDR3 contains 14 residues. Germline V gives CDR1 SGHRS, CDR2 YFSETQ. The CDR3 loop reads CASSTSGASNEQFF. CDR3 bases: TGCGCCAGCTCCACTAGCGGAGCTAGCAATGAGCAGTTCTTC.